A single sample is the source of the 7 T cell receptor beta chains below, sequenced in a study of blood T cells in healthy people across ages. With a J-beta primer mix and a sample-barcoded 5' primer, a second PCR ran about 6 to 11 cycles. TCRdb recomputed calls from the 5' RACE reads with MiXCR, one row per CDR3 protein. Of 850,000 to 1,300,000 distinct CDR3 sequences in the sample, more than 35% are singletons; the top ten hold under 20%. Material: blood. These receptors all come from a woman aged 55-75 years in good health.

This clonotype was picked up a small number of times. The V gene is TRBV20-1, the J gene TRBJ2-7; TRBD2 aligns across 13 bases. CDR1 DFQATT and CDR2 SNEGSKA come from the germline V gene (reference sequence). Losses at the gene ends were 6 bases for V and 1 base for J; bases not matched to a gene: 6. This CDR3 spans 15 amino acids. The CDR3 protein is CSARPGLAGSYEQYF. For the CDR3, the DNA is TGCAGTGCCAGGCCGGGACTAGCGGGATCCTACGAGCAGTACTTC.

A few counts support this clonotype. This chain uses TRBV2 with TRBJ2-5; 11 bases match TRBD1. The J call is uncertain, as TRBJ2-7 better fits the DNA end. Germline V gene data show CDR1 as SNHLY and CDR2 as FYNNEI. This CDR3 spans 15 amino acids. CDR3 sequence (DNA): TGTGCCAGCAGTGAATGGACAGGGGGCAAAATCGAGCAGTACTTC. This encodes CASSEWTGGKIEQYF.

This rearrangement joins TRBV20-1 to TRBJ2-5; D is possibly TRBD2 (5 bases). The germline V gene encodes CDR1 DFQATT and CDR2 SNEGSKA (reference sequence). V was trimmed by 0 bases and J by 11 bases, leaving 25 bases between them. CDR3 length: 16 amino acids. The CDR3 loop reads CSARDGRRTSLNEQYF. The DNA of the CDR3 is TGCAGTGCTAGAGACGGCCGGAGGACCTCCTTGAATGAGCAGTACTTC.

The table lists this clonotype with a few counts. The chain is built from TRBV5-8 and TRBJ2-2, with 9 bases that match TRBD2. The CDR3 length is 16 residues. V was pared by 0 bases and J by 4 bases, with 4 bases of the junction left unmatched. Looked up from germline, CDR1 is SGHTS and CDR2 is YDEGEE. CDR3 region: CASSLEAGGFTGELFF. The CDR3 nucleotides read TGTGCCAGCAGCTTGGAAGCGGGAGGATTCACCGGGGAGCTGTTTTTT.

This clonotype has only a few counts. CDR3 in DNA: TGTGCCAGCAGCCCAGGGCCAGGCTCAACGCAGTATTTT. This gives the protein CASSPGPGSTQYF. The chain employs TRBV11-2 and TRBJ2-3; maybe TRBD1 (5 bases). The germline gives CDR1 SGHAT, CDR2 FQNNGV. The CDR3 is 13 residues long. V gave up 5 bases and J gave up 9 bases, with 15 bases separating them.

The chain is built from TRBV7-2 and TRBJ2-3; 8 bases are shared with TRBD1. Trimming took 0 bases from V and 0 from J; bases not matched to a gene: 11. The CDR3 runs 19 residues. Germline V gene sequence: CDR1 SGHTA, CDR2 FQGNSA. The CDR3 reads CASSLAPGGVYSSTDTQYF. For the CDR3, the DNA is TGTGCCAGCAGCTTAGCCCCAGGGGGCGTTTACTCTAGCACAGATACGCAGTATTTT.

This chain connects TRBV9 to TRBJ2-6; possibly TRBD1 for D (5 bases). Trimming took 2 bases from V and 4 from J, leaving 16 bases between them. Per germline, CDR1 SGDLS and CDR2 YYNGEE. The CDR3 loop spans 17 amino acids. The CDR3 protein is CASSVMGRATGANVLTF. DNA for the CDR3: TGTGCCAGCAGCGTTATGGGCAGGGCTACCGGGGCCAACGTCCTGACTTTC.